These 14 T cell receptor beta chains were sequenced from one sample in a study of shared clonotypes between healthy human individuals (dated by TCRdb to 2018 to 2021). CD8 naive samples were CD45RO-negative cells positively selected for CCR7, giving a CD45RA+CCR7+ population that excluded TemRA cells. Library preparation employed the immunoSEQ multiplex PCR assay. TCRdb took over this immuneACCESS table, retaining in-frame rearrangements with V and J assigned. Such tables are incomplete; in checked studies, under half of the missing clones stem from an unresolved V gene, and the remainder is unexplained. The sample contains roughly 770,000 clones, around 96% of them found a single time. Of the sample, approximately 0.2% is held by the ten largest clones. The source material was naive CD8+ T cells sorted from blood. The sample's cell subset or site label is to be understood as: CD45RA+CCR7+. The origin of the receptors is a man aged 25 to 40 in good health.

V and J are TRBV11-3 and TRBJ2-7; tentatively, D is TRBD2 (6 bases). Per germline, CDR1 SGHNT and CDR2 YENEEA. CDR3 length: 15 amino acids. Trimming shortened V by 5 bases and J by 0 bases, and 14 bases separated the two germline ends. CDR3 sequence: CASSEGTLSSYEQYF. The CDR3 region has the DNA TGTGCCAGCAGCGAAGGGACTTTGAGCTCCTACGAGCAGTACTTC.

This chain links TRBV29-1 with TRBJ1-2; D not resolved. V was trimmed by 7 bases and J by 4 bases, leaving 13 bases between them. Germline-derived CDR1 and CDR2 are SQVTM and ANQGSEA. The CDR3 sequence is 12 residues long. CDR3 bases: TGCAGCGCCCTCGGTCTCTCCTATGGCTACACCTTC. Protein product: CSALGLSYGYTF. Full variable domain (outside the CDR3, taken from reference TRBV29-1 and TRBJ1-2): SAVISQKPSRDICQRGTSLTIQCQVDSQVTMMFWYRQQPGQSLTLIATANQGSEATYESGFVIDKFPISRPNLTFSTLTVSNMSPEDSSIYLCSALGLSYGYTFGSGTRLTVV.

The chain is built from TRBV11-2 and TRBJ2-1; D is possibly TRBD1 or TRBD2 (6 bases each). The V end lost 4 bases, the J end lost 3 bases, and 19 bases lay between the germline ends. The CDR3 runs 17 residues. CDR1 is SGHAT and CDR2 is FQNNGV in the germline V gene. The CDR3 nucleotides read TGTGCCAGCAGCTCGAGGACTGCGAGGGGGGACTACAATGAGCAGTTCTTC. Its protein is CASSSRTARGDYNEQFF. The entire variable domain, with the rest obtained from reference TRBV11-2 and TRBJ2-1, is as follows: EAGVAQSPRYKIIEKRQSVAFWCNPISGHATLYWYQQILGQGPKLLIQFQNNGVVDDSQLPKDRFSAERLKGVDSTLKIQPAKLEDSAVYLCASSSRTARGDYNEQFFGPGTRLTVL.

The chain couples TRBV18 to TRBJ2-4; perhaps TRBD1 as D (6 bases). Trimming left V 5 bases short and J 0 bases short, with 17 bases between. This CDR3 is 17 amino acids long. Per the germline V gene, CDR1 is KGHSH and CDR2 is LQKENI. DNA for the CDR3: TGTGCCAGCTCAGAATGGACAGTGGGGCTAGCCAAAAACATTCAGTACTTC. Protein sequence: CASSEWTVGLAKNIQYF.

The chain recombines TRBV6-5 with TRBJ2-7; tentatively, D is TRBD1 or TRBD2 (5 bases each). Germline V lookup: CDR1 MNHEY, CDR2 SVGAGI. V lost 8 bases and J lost 2, with 13 bases in between. The CDR3 sequence is 13 residues long. The CDR3 here is CASWDGGPYEQYF. CDR3 DNA sequence: TGTGCCAGCTGGGACGGCGGGCCCTACGAGCAGTACTTC.

This clone was seen only once. The gene calls are TRBV11-2 and TRBJ2-1, with D hard to call. V was shortened by 2 bases and J by 10 bases, with 9 bases between the two germline ends. Germline-derived CDR1 and CDR2 are SGHAT and FQNNGV. The length of the CDR3 is 12 residues. CDR3 amino acids: CASSLIEAEQFF. In DNA form, the CDR3 reads TGTGCCAGCAGCTTAATTGAGGCAGAGCAGTTCTTC.

The chain links TRBV7-9 to TRBJ2-1; D gene uncertain. V lost 3 bases to trimming and J lost 5 bases, with 2 bases between them. This CDR3 region has 11 residues. Looked up from germline, CDR1 is SEHNR and CDR2 is FQNEAQ (reference sequence). The CDR3 sequence is CASSFNNEQFF. The CDR3 coding sequence is TGTGCCAGCAGCTTTAACAATGAGCAGTTCTTC.

This clone was recorded once. This chain connects TRBV7-9 to TRBJ2-7, with D perhaps matching TRBD2 (6 bases). V lost 1 base and J lost 6, with 13 bases in between. From germline, CDR1 is SEHNR and CDR2 FQNEAQ (reference sequence). The CDR3 extends over 14 amino acids. In nucleotides, the CDR3 is TGTGCCAGCAGCTTAGACGGGAGAGCCTCCGAGCAGTACTTC. It is translated as CASSLDGRASEQYF.

The chain is built from TRBV11-2 and TRBJ2-5, with no clear D. CDR1 is SGHAT, CDR2 FQNNGV, per germline. The CDR3 contains 12 residues. V was cut by 4 bases and J by 5 bases, with 8 bases left in between. The CDR3 loop is CASSYPTETQYF. CDR3 DNA: TGTGCCAGCAGCTACCCAACCGAGACCCAGTACTTC.

The chain is built from TRBV5-1 and TRBJ2-7; a weak D match, TRBD2 (6 bases). The CDR3 has 14 residues. V was shortened by 6 bases and J by 0 bases, with 13 bases between the two germline ends. Germline assignment: CDR1 SGHRS and CDR2 YFSETQ. In DNA, the CDR3 is TGCGCCAGCATGGAGGGGCTGAACTCCTACGAGCAGTACTTC. Its translation: CASMEGLNSYEQYF. Complete variable domain (other parts from reference TRBV5-1 and TRBJ2-7): KAGVTQTPRYLIKTRGQQVTLSCSPISGHRSVSWYQQTPGQGLQFLFEYFSETQRNKGNFPGRFSGRQFSNSRSEMNVSTLELGDSALYLCASMEGLNSYEQYFGPGTRLTVT.

The chain couples TRBV28 to TRBJ2-7; 9 nucleotides agree with TRBD1. CDR1 is MDHEN and CDR2 is SYDVKM in the germline V gene. The J segment lost 6 bases and the V segment lost 5 bases, leaving 11 bases of the junction unmatched. This CDR3 spans 15 amino acids. DNA of the CDR3: TGTGCCAGCAGTCCATCACGGGACAGGGTGGGCGAGCAGTACTTC. Translated: CASSPSRDRVGEQYF.

This chain links TRBV28 with TRBJ2-7; 7 positions match TRBD1. CDR1 is MDHEN and CDR2 is SYDVKM in the germline V gene. The CDR3 contains 15 residues. Germline trimming cut 6 bases from V and 2 bases from J; bases unmatched to any gene: 10. DNA of the CDR3: TGTGCCAGCAGCCTATACAGGGGTGATCCCTACGAGCAGTACTTC. Its protein product is CASSLYRGDPYEQYF.

The V gene is TRBV11-2, the J gene TRBJ2-1; D may match TRBD1 or TRBD2 (5 bases each). The CDR3 is 15 amino acids. V was shortened by 5 bases and J by 10 bases, with 21 bases between the two germline ends. Per the germline V gene, CDR1 is SGHAT and CDR2 is FQNNGV. The CDR3 protein is CASSHLGGDSGEQFF. CDR3 bases: TGTGCCAGCAGCCACCTTGGGGGTGACTCTGGGGAGCAGTTCTTC. Variable domain in full (rest from reference TRBV11-2 and TRBJ2-1): EAGVAQSPRYKIIEKRQSVAFWCNPISGHATLYWYQQILGQGPKLLIQFQNNGVVDDSQLPKDRFSAERLKGVDSTLKIQPAKLEDSAVYLCASSHLGGDSGEQFFGPGTRLTVL.

V usage is TRBV5-1 and J usage is TRBJ1-2; the D gene is possibly TRBD1 (6 bases). Germline assignment: CDR1 SGHRS and CDR2 YFSETQ. The V and J ends lost 8 bases and 1 base respectively, with 12 bases between them. The CDR3 loop spans 13 amino acids. The CDR3 bases are TGCGCCAGTCGACAGGACAATAACTATGGCTACACCTTC. Translating gives CASRQDNNYGYTF.